Below, 27 T cell receptor beta chains from the same sample are listed, as sequenced in a study of shared clonotypes between healthy human individuals. The method was immunoSEQ multiplex PCR; TCRdb's version includes in-frame clones alone and lacks a portion of them. Here the sample spans approximately 740,000 clones, 80% to 95% being singletons. The naive CD8 fraction comprised CD45RO-negative cells positively selected for CCR7 and excluded terminally differentiated effector memory CD45RA+ cells. The material sequenced was naive CD8+ T cells sorted from blood. The receptor set was obtained from a man aged 25-45 years in good health.

The chain links TRBV19 to TRBJ2-1; no reliable D call. The length of the CDR3 is 13 residues. The V gene lost 3 bases and the J gene lost 6 bases, with 9 bases spanning the gap. CDR1 and CDR2 from the germline V gene are LNHDA and SQIVND (reference sequence). The chain's CDR3 is CASSITGPNEQFF. The CDR3 DNA is TGTGCCAGTAGTATCACCGGACCCAATGAGCAGTTCTTC.

The chain carries TRBV2 and TRBJ1-2; TRBD1 matches 9 bases. The CDR3 totals 16 residues. Germline assignment: CDR1 SNHLY and CDR2 FYNNEI. The J segment lost 3 bases and the V segment lost 4 bases, leaving 9 bases of the junction unmatched. For the CDR3, the DNA is TGTGCCAGCAGTGCCCCCCAACAGGGGGCATACTATGGCTACACCTTC. Encoded protein: CASSAPQQGAYYGYTF.

The chain couples TRBV11-2 to TRBJ2-1; D is possibly TRBD2 (8 bases). Germline values: CDR1 SGHAT, CDR2 FQNNGV. V lost 3 bases and J 8 bases, leaving 14 bases between the germline ends. The CDR3 extends over 14 amino acids. This CDR3 reads CASSFNSGTDEQFF. As DNA, the CDR3 is TGTGCCAGCAGCTTCAATAGCGGGACAGATGAGCAGTTCTTC.

This chain links TRBV28 with TRBJ2-2; D gene unclear. Trimming took 3 bases from V and 7 from J, leaving 9 bases between them. The CDR3 totals 13 residues. Germline V gene sequence: CDR1 MDHEN, CDR2 SYDVKM. The CDR3: CASSFAPGGELFF. CDR3 nucleotides: TGTGCCAGCAGTTTCGCCCCAGGCGGGGAGCTGTTTTTT.

V gene TRBV9 combines with J gene TRBJ2-7; D unresolved. In germline, CDR1 is SGDLS, CDR2 YYNGEE. Trimming took off 4 bases at V and 5 bases at J, with 22 bases between the two ends. This CDR3 contains 16 residues. The CDR3 coding sequence is TGTGCCAGCAGCTCTCCGCCCAATGGGGTAACCCACGAGCAGTACTTC. Translation gives CASSSPPNGVTHEQYF.

The chain employs TRBV7-6 and TRBJ2-2; tentative D call: TRBD2 (5 bases). V lost 5 bases and J 6 bases, leaving 10 bases between the germline ends. The germline V gene has CDR1 SGHVS and CDR2 FNYEAQ. The CDR3 sequence is 13 residues long. The CDR3 region is CASSPGSAGELFF. In DNA form, the CDR3 reads TGTGCCAGCAGCCCGGGGAGTGCCGGGGAGCTGTTTTTT.

The chain is built from TRBV27 and TRBJ1-5, with D tentatively TRBD1 (5 bases). The CDR3 consists of 15 residues. The V gene's germline CDR1 is MNHEY and CDR2 SMNVEV (reference sequence). Trimming took 2 bases from V and 2 from J, leaving 10 bases between them. CDR3 sequence reads: CASSLGGRGNQPQHF. For the CDR3, the DNA is TGTGCCAGCAGTTTAGGGGGGAGGGGCAATCAGCCCCAGCATTTT.

The chain carries TRBV7-9 and TRBJ2-1, with D maybe TRBD2 (6 bases). The germline V gene encodes CDR1 SEHNR and CDR2 FQNEAQ (reference sequence). The CDR3 totals 14 residues. The V gene lost 3 bases and the J gene lost 5 bases, with 11 bases spanning the gap. CDR3 DNA: TGTGCCAGCAGCTTCCGGGACTTAAACAATGAGCAGTTCTTC. Residues: CASSFRDLNNEQFF. Full variable domain (remainder filled in from reference TRBV7-9 and TRBJ2-1): DTGVSQNPRHKITKRGQNVTFRCDPISEHNRLYWYRQTLGQGPEFLTYFQNEAQLEKSRLLSDRFSAERPKGSFSTLEIQRTEQGDSAMYLCASSFRDLNNEQFFGPGTRLTVL.

CDR3 protein: CASSLAQSGYTF. In DNA form, the CDR3 reads TGTGCCAGCAGCTTAGCCCAATCGGGCTACACCTTC. V gene TRBV7-9 combines with J gene TRBJ1-2, with no clear D. Germline CDR1 is SEHNR and CDR2 is FQNEAQ (reference sequence). This CDR3 comprises 12 residues. Deletions cut 0 bases from V and 8 bases from J, with 7 bases between.

J is TRBJ2-1 and V is TRBV4-1, with D possibly matching TRBD2 (5 bases). Trimming removed 1 base from V and 5 bases from J, with 9 bases in between. The length of the CDR3 is 14 residues. The germline V gene has CDR1 MGHRA and CDR2 YSYEKL. The CDR3 is CASSQGTGNNEQFF. In DNA form, the CDR3 reads TGCGCCAGCAGCCAAGGGACTGGGAACAATGAGCAGTTCTTC.

The chain has TRBV20-1 and TRBJ2-1; no firm D call. This CDR3 is built from 11 residues. The germline V gene encodes CDR1 DFQATT and CDR2 SNEGSKA (reference sequence). Trimming took off 4 bases at V and 1 base at J, with 2 bases between the two ends. DNA for the CDR3: TGCAGTGCTAAATCCTACAATGAGCAGTTCTTC. Protein sequence: CSAKSYNEQFF.

Of note for this clone: An end of the junction differs from the germline gene, which may be a read error. The chain has TRBV5-4 and TRBJ2-7; 10 bases align to TRBD1. The CDR3 is 13 amino acids. Germline V gene lookup returns CDR1 SGHNT and CDR2 YYREEE (reference sequence). CDR3 DNA sequence: TGTGCCAGCAGCCCTATGGGGACAGGGGATTTGCACTTC. Amino acids: CASSPMGTGDLHF.

This sequence joins TRBV28 and TRBJ2-7; TRBD1 matches 9 bases. This CDR3 contains 15 residues. CDR1 is MDHEN and CDR2 is SYDVKM in the germline V gene. V was pared by 5 bases and J by 0 bases, with 5 bases of the junction left unmatched. The CDR3 is CASSPGTGSSYEQYF. The CDR3 coding sequence is TGTGCCAGCAGTCCGGGGACAGGGAGCTCCTACGAGCAGTACTTC.

The chain employs TRBV7-9 and TRBJ1-1; TRBD1 agrees at 7 bases. The CDR3 covers 18 residues. Germline trimming cut 2 bases from V and 0 bases from J; bases unmatched to any gene: 12. Germline V CDR1 and CDR2: SEHNR, FQNEAQ (reference sequence). As DNA, the CDR3 is TGTGCCAGCAGCTTATGGCCGACCGACGGGACAGTGAACACTGAAGCTTTCTTT. This codes for CASSLWPTDGTVNTEAFF.

This clone appeared a single time. The chain has TRBV7-8 and TRBJ1-2, with 8 bases aligning to TRBD1. Germline V CDR1 and CDR2: SGHVS, FQNEAQ. With V trimmed by 5 bases and J by 0 bases, 5 bases remained unmatched. This CDR3 contains 15 residues. In nucleotides, the CDR3 is TGTGCCAGCAGCCCCGGGACAGGAACTAACTATGGCTACACCTTC. Translated, it gives CASSPGTGTNYGYTF.

The chain is built from TRBV9 and TRBJ1-2; perhaps TRBD1 as D (6 bases). The CDR3 consists of 16 residues. Germline V gives CDR1 SGDLS, CDR2 YYNGEE. V was pared by 3 bases and J by 4 bases, with 19 bases between. CDR3 bases: TGTGCCAGCAGCGCAAACCGGGACAAGATCTTCTATGGCTACACCTTC. Its translation: CASSANRDKIFYGYTF.

This clone was seen once. The chain employs TRBV6-5 and TRBJ2-7, with TRBD1 matching over 7 bases. The V and J ends lost 6 bases and 6 bases, in that order; junction bases with no gene match: 11. The CDR3 covers 14 residues. Per the germline V gene, CDR1 is MNHEY and CDR2 is SVGAGI. CDR3 DNA sequence: TGTGCCAGCAGCACTATCACAGGGGCTGGCGAGCAGTACTTC. Its translation is CASSTITGAGEQYF.

The chain couples TRBV10-2 to TRBJ2-7, with 9 positions matching TRBD1. This CDR3 has 17 residues. Germline values: CDR1 WSHSY, CDR2 SAAADI. V lost 8 bases and J lost 3; bases outside the gene matches: 17. This CDR3 reads CASPHRGRSPTFYEQYF. In nucleotides, the CDR3 is TGCGCCAGCCCCCACAGGGGGCGGTCCCCAACTTTCTACGAGCAGTACTTC.

The table lists this clone with a count of one. Different DNA sequences within this sample yield the same CDR3. V gene TRBV15 combines with J gene TRBJ2-1; D might be TRBD2 (5 bases). Per germline, CDR1 LNHNV and CDR2 YYDKDF (reference sequence). The CDR3 runs to 14 residues. The V end lost 3 bases, the J end lost 2 bases, and 8 bases lay between the germline ends. The DNA for the CDR3 is TGTGCCACCAGCAGGAGGGCAGCCTACAATGAGCAGTTCTTC. Its protein product is CATSRRAAYNEQFF.

J is TRBJ1-2 and V is TRBV6-6; D perhaps matches TRBD1 (5 bases). The CDR3 is made up of 15 amino acids. Germline lookup yields CDR1 MNHNY and CDR2 SVGAGI (reference sequence). Trimming shortened V by 5 bases and J by 4 bases, and 17 bases separated the two germline ends. For the CDR3, the DNA is TGTGCCAGCAGTCTTGAAGGGACCCTAGCCTATGGCTACACCTTC. This codes for CASSLEGTLAYGYTF.

The chain employs TRBV25-1 and TRBJ2-3; maybe TRBD2 (6 bases). The length of the CDR3 is 15 residues. Germline assignment: CDR1 MGHDK and CDR2 SYGVNS. Between the trimmed V and J ends, which lost 5 bases and 5 bases, there was a span of 17 bases. CDR3 in amino acids: CASSYGTSLGDTQYF. CDR3 bases: TGTGCCAGCAGTTACGGGACTTCACTCGGAGATACGCAGTATTTT.

The V and J genes are TRBV10-3 and TRBJ1-2; 7 bases line up with TRBD1. The germline V gene encodes CDR1 ENHRY and CDR2 SYGVKD. V trimming: 4 bases; J trimming: 3 bases; junction bases outside the gene matches: 8. The CDR3 spans 15 residues. DNA of the CDR3: TGTGCCATCAGTGTGGAGACAGGGCCTTACTATGGCTACACCTTC. Amino acid sequence: CAISVETGPYYGYTF.

The chain couples TRBV7-9 to TRBJ2-3; possible D gene TRBD1, 6 bases. The CDR3 runs to 14 residues. The V gene lost 7 bases and the J gene lost 3 bases, with 14 bases spanning the gap. Germline CDR1 is SEHNR and CDR2 is FQNEAQ (reference sequence). The chain's CDR3 is CASIPNRVTDTQYF. The CDR3 DNA sequence: TGTGCCAGCATCCCTAACAGGGTGACAGATACGCAGTATTTT.

The V and J genes are TRBV27 and TRBJ1-2; no clear D. The CDR3 runs 12 residues. V was pared by 6 bases and J by 5 bases, with 10 bases between. CDR1 and CDR2 from the germline V gene are MNHEY and SMNVEV (reference sequence). CDR3: CASSSGNYGYTF. Here the CDR3 DNA reads TGTGCCAGCAGCTCCGGCAATTATGGCTACACCTTC.

This sequence joins TRBV4-1 and TRBJ1-5; D gene unclear. Germline V lookup: CDR1 MGHRA, CDR2 YSYEKL. This CDR3 is 14 amino acids long. Trimming removed 2 bases at V and 6 bases at J, with 11 bases between. The DNA for the CDR3 is TGCGCCAGCAGCCAAAGGACTGGGTTTCAGCCCCAGCATTTT. It yields the protein CASSQRTGFQPQHF.

The chain recombines TRBV5-1 with TRBJ2-1; 8 nucleotides align to TRBD2. Germline lookup yields CDR1 SGHRS and CDR2 YFSETQ. This CDR3 region has 14 residues. V shed 6 bases, J shed 4 bases, and the junction held 6 bases outside the gene matches. CDR3 loop: CASTGTSRYNEQFF. Written as DNA, the CDR3 is TGCGCCAGCACCGGGACTAGTAGGTACAATGAGCAGTTCTTC.

In this sample, this clone turned up once. The rearrangement uses TRBV7-9 and TRBJ2-5; TRBD2 is a possible D gene (6 bases). Germline-derived CDR1 and CDR2 are SEHNR and FQNEAQ (reference sequence). This CDR3 spans 15 amino acids. Trimming took 1 base from V and 1 from J, leaving 10 bases between them. The CDR3: CASSLVVGGQETQYF. The CDR3 DNA reads as TGTGCCAGCAGCTTAGTGGTCGGGGGCCAAGAGACCCAGTACTTC.